A selection of T cell receptor beta chains follows, all from one sample in a study of multiple sclerosis patients with progressive multifocal leukoencephalopathy. Produced via immunoSEQ multiplex PCR; TCRdb's table is partial and in-frame only. The sample yields about 28,000 clones, 90% seen once. Sample: PBMCs, taken from a patient treated with natalizumab. Receptors originate from a human donor with multiple sclerosis. CDR3s include the opening cysteine and the closing phenylalanine or tryptophan. The D gene is left open where the match is weak. Clone size is given for some rows only: seen once, a few or many times, or a class if the clone is expanded.

size: .
J: TRBJ2-4
D: .
V: TRBV28
DNA: TGTGCCAGCAGCACGGACAGCGGGGCTACCCTTGCTCTAGCCAAAAACATTCAGTACTTC
CDR3: CASSTDSGATLALAKNIQYF

size: .
J: TRBJ1-5
D: .
V: TRBV19
DNA: TGTGCCAGTAGTCCCTCCCGGGGAGGCAATCAGCCCCAGCATTTT
CDR3: CASSPSRGGNQPQHF

size: .
J: TRBJ2-7
D: TRBD2
V: TRBV10-3
DNA: TGTGCCATCAGTGGGCCTAGCGGGGTGTACGAGCAGTACTTC
CDR3: CAISGPSGVYEQYF

size: .
J: TRBJ1-1
D: .
V: TRBV19
DNA: TGTGCCAGTAGGCCCCGGGGGTCTGATGGCACTGAAGCTTTCTTT
CDR3: CASRPRGSDGTEAFF

size: .
J: TRBJ1-3
D: .
V: TRBV4-2
DNA: TGTGCCAGCAGCCAACCGCAGGGTTACCCCTACTCTGGAAACACCATATATTTT
CDR3: CASSQPQGYPYSGNTIYF

size: .
J: TRBJ2-7
D: .
V: TRBV4-3
DNA: TGCGCCAGCAGCCAAGCGACAGGGAGGTACGAGCAGTACTTC
CDR3: CASSQATGRYEQYF

size: .
J: TRBJ1-2
D: .
V: TRBV10-1
DNA: TGCGCCAGCAGTGAGAGGGAGATAGGCTACACCTTC
CDR3: CASSEREIGYTF

size: once
J: TRBJ1-2
D: TRBD1
V: TRBV2
DNA: TGTGCAGGGGACAGACTACGATATGGCTACACCTTC
CDR3: CAGDRLRYGYTF

size: .
J: TRBJ1-5
D: .
V: TRBV30
DNA: TGTGCCTGGACCAGCAGCTTTAATCAGCCCCAGCATTTT
CDR3: CAWTSSFNQPQHF

size: .
J: TRBJ2-5
D: TRBD1
V: TRBV5-4
DNA: TGTGCCGAGTGGGACAGGGGGCAGTCAGAGACCCAGTACTTC
CDR3: CAEWDRGQSETQYF

size: .
J: TRBJ2-3
D: TRBD2
V: TRBV7-2
DNA: TGTGCCAGCAGCTTAGAGCTTGCGGGGGGGAGCACAGATACGCAGTATTTT
CDR3: CASSLELAGGSTDTQYF

size: .
J: TRBJ1-4
D: .
V: TRBV30
DNA: TGTGCCTGGAGTGTCGGGCTTAATGAAAAACTGTTTTTT
CDR3: CAWSVGLNEKLFF

size: once
J: TRBJ2-3
D: .
V: TRBV7-6
DNA: TGTGCCAGCAGCTTAGCTGGGGGAGCAGATACGCAGTATTTT
CDR3: CASSLAGGADTQYF

size: .
J: TRBJ2-7
D: TRBD1
V: TRBV9
DNA: TGTGCCAGCAGCGAAGGGACAGGGCCCTACGAGCAGTACTTC
CDR3: CASSEGTGPYEQYF

size: .
J: TRBJ1-3
D: .
V: TRBV7-6
DNA: TGTGCCAGCAGTCCTCCCCCGAACTCTGGAAACACCATATATTTT
CDR3: CASSPPPNSGNTIYF

size: once
J: TRBJ2-1
D: .
V: TRBV5-1
DNA: TGCGCCAGCAGCTTGTCCGGGGACGGGTACAATGAGCAGTTCTTC
CDR3: CASSLSGDGYNEQFF

size: .
J: TRBJ2-7
D: .
V: TRBV30
DNA: TGTGCCTGGAGTGTATCGAGATACGAGCAGTACTTC
CDR3: CAWSVSRYEQYF

size: .
J: TRBJ2-1
D: .
V: TRBV4-1
DNA: TGCGCCAGCAGCCGCGGAAATGAGCAGTTCTTC
CDR3: CASSRGNEQFF

size: .
J: TRBJ2-2
D: TRBD1
V: TRBV18
DNA: TGTGCCAGCTCCGAGACAGGGGGGAACACCGGGGAGCTGTTTTTT
CDR3: CASSETGGNTGELFF

size: .
J: TRBJ2-2
D: .
V: TRBV6-6
DNA: TGTGCCATCCGGGACTCCGAGCCCGGGGAGCTGTTTTTT
CDR3: CAIRDSEPGELFF

size: .
J: TRBJ1-2
D: .
V: TRBV2
DNA: TGTGCCAGCAGGTACGACACATCGCTCGGCTACACCTTC
CDR3: CASRYDTSLGYTF

size: .
J: TRBJ2-3
D: TRBD2
V: TRBV19
DNA: TGTGCCAGCCGGGCTAGCGGGGGGGCTAGCACAGATACGCAGTATTTT
CDR3: CASRASGGASTDTQYF

size: .
J: TRBJ2-7
D: TRBD1
V: TRBV5-1
DNA: TGCGCCAGCAGCTTGGACAGGGGGGACTACGAGCAGTACTTC
CDR3: CASSLDRGDYEQYF

size: .
J: TRBJ1-3
D: .
V: TRBV6-5
DNA: TGTGCCAGCTGGTCGACAGGACGCTCTGGAAACACCATATATTTT
CDR3: CASWSTGRSGNTIYF

size: .
J: TRBJ1-1
D: .
V: TRBV30
DNA: TGTGCCTGGAGTGTAAGATTATCCACTGAAGCTTTCTTT
CDR3: CAWSVRLSTEAFF

size: .
J: TRBJ2-7
D: .
V: TRBV28
DNA: TGTGCCAGCAGTCAGACCTCAGGGGCCCATGGCTACGAGCAGTACTTC
CDR3: CASSQTSGAHGYEQYF

size: once
J: TRBJ1-1
D: .
V: TRBV19
DNA: TGTGCCAGTAGTCTAGCAGGGAGCACTGAAGCTTTCTTT
CDR3: CASSLAGSTEAFF

size: once
J: TRBJ1-1
D: .
V: TRBV20-1
DNA: TGCAGTGCTTATGACTCACCCGGGGCTTTCTTT
CDR3: CSAYDSPGAFF

size: few
J: TRBJ2-7
D: .
V: TRBV28
DNA: TGTGCCAGCAGTTTAGAAGGAGAGGGCCCGAGGGAGCAGTACTTC
CDR3: CASSLEGEGPREQYF

size: .
J: TRBJ1-5
D: .
V: TRBV7-2
DNA: TGTGCCAGCAGCTTAGAAGTGGGACGTCAGCCCCAGCATTTT
CDR3: CASSLEVGRQPQHF

size: once
J: TRBJ2-2
D: TRBD1
V: TRBV7-6
DNA: TGTGCCAGCAGCTTAGGACAGGGGAGATTCACCGGGGAGCTGTTTTTT
CDR3: CASSLGQGRFTGELFF

size: .
J: TRBJ1-2
D: .
V: TRBV10-3
DNA: TGTGCCATCAGCCTACAGGGAACTAACTATGGCTACACCTTC
CDR3: CAISLQGTNYGYTF

size: .
J: TRBJ2-7
D: .
V: TRBV5-1
DNA: TGCGCCAGCGGCGCAGGGCCTAACTCCTACGAGCAGTACTTC
CDR3: CASGAGPNSYEQYF

size: .
J: TRBJ2-1
D: TRBD2
V: TRBV9
DNA: TGTGCCAGCAGCGTATTACGGACTAGCGGGGGTAGCTCCTACAATGAGCAGTTCTTC
CDR3: CASSVLRTSGGSSYNEQFF

size: .
J: TRBJ2-1
D: .
V: TRBV4-3
DNA: TGCGCCAGCAGCCAAGAGGGACCAGCTTCGGATGAGCAGTTCTTC
CDR3: CASSQEGPASDEQFF

size: .
J: TRBJ1-5
D: .
V: TRBV27
DNA: TGTGCCAGCAAAAAGGGTGACAATCAGCCCCAGCATTTT
CDR3: CASKKGDNQPQHF

size: .
J: TRBJ2-2
D: TRBD1
V: TRBV19
DNA: TGTGCCAGTAGTACAGGGGGCGTAGGCACCGGGGAGCTGTTTTTT
CDR3: CASSTGGVGTGELFF

size: .
J: TRBJ2-3
D: TRBD2
V: TRBV2
DNA: TGTGCCAGCAGTGGGACTAGCGGGGGGGCCTGGACAGATACGCAGTATTTT
CDR3: CASSGTSGGAWTDTQYF

size: .
J: TRBJ1-2
D: .
V: TRBV7-9
DNA: TGTGCCAGCAGCTTAGATGTCGGAGGCTACACCTTC
CDR3: CASSLDVGGYTF

size: .
J: TRBJ2-7
D: .
V: TRBV13
DNA: TGTGCCAGCAGCGCAGATGGGGCCCGGGAGCAGTACTTC
CDR3: CASSADGAREQYF

size: .
J: TRBJ1-5
D: .
V: TRBV27
DNA: TGTGCCAGCAGCGGCAGGGAGTATAGCAATCAGCCCCAGCATTTT
CDR3: CASSGREYSNQPQHF

size: .
J: TRBJ2-2
D: TRBD2
V: TRBV11-3
DNA: TGTGCCAGCAGCCCGGGACTAGCGGGCGACACCGGGGAGCTGTTTTTT
CDR3: CASSPGLAGDTGELFF

size: .
J: TRBJ2-7
D: TRBD2
V: TRBV5-1
DNA: TGCGCCAGCAGCCAGCGGGGGGGAGTCCACGAGCAGTACTTC
CDR3: CASSQRGGVHEQYF

size: .
J: TRBJ2-1
D: .
V: TRBV19
DNA: TGTGCCAGTAGTATAACAGGCAGATCCTACAATGAGCAGTTCTTC
CDR3: CASSITGRSYNEQFF

size: .
J: TRBJ1-1
D: .
V: TRBV12-2
DNA: TGTGCTTACCGCGACAACGGCGGGGGGCAAGGCCCTATGAACACTGAAGCTTTCTTT
CDR3: CAYRDNGGGQGPMNTEAFF

size: .
J: TRBJ2-7
D: .
V: TRBV29-1
DNA: TGCAGCGCAAGAGAGAGCTCCTACGAGCAGTACTTC
CDR3: CSARESSYEQYF

size: .
J: TRBJ2-2
D: .
V: TRBV19
DNA: TGTGCCAGTAGTCGCCAGGTGAACACCGGGGAGCTGTTTTTT
CDR3: CASSRQVNTGELFF

size: .
J: TRBJ1-6
D: TRBD1
V: TRBV11-2
DNA: TGTGCCAGCAGCCTCGGGACAGGGAATTCACCCCTCCACTTT
CDR3: CASSLGTGNSPLHF

size: .
J: TRBJ2-1
D: TRBD2
V: TRBV5-6
DNA: TGTGCCAGCAGCTTAACTGGGACTAGCGGGGGGCATGAGCAGTTCTTC
CDR3: CASSLTGTSGGHEQFF

size: .
J: TRBJ2-1
D: .
V: TRBV6-6
DNA: TGTGCCAGCACCCCGAGGGGCCCTGGCGCTAGCAATGAGCAGTTCTTC
CDR3: CASTPRGPGASNEQFF

size: .
J: TRBJ1-2
D: .
V: TRBV15
DNA: TGTGCCACCAGCAGAGATACATCTCCAGCGTCGGGGGGCTACACCTTC
CDR3: CATSRDTSPASGGYTF

size: .
J: TRBJ2-1
D: TRBD1
V: TRBV19
DNA: TGTGCCAGTAGTATAGATCGCGACAGGGTATACAATGAGCAGTTCTTC
CDR3: CASSIDRDRVYNEQFF

size: .
J: TRBJ2-2
D: .
V: TRBV27
DNA: TGTGCCAGCAGTCTGACGGGGGCGGCTACCGGGGAGCTGTTTTTT
CDR3: CASSLTGAATGELFF

size: .
J: TRBJ1-1
D: .
V: TRBV9
DNA: TGTGCCAGCAGCGTAGCGGGGGACACTGAAGCTTTCTTT
CDR3: CASSVAGDTEAFF

size: once
J: TRBJ1-4
D: .
V: TRBV30
DNA: TGTGCCTGGAGTTTAGTCCAGGGACCTAATGAAAAACTGTTTTTT
CDR3: CAWSLVQGPNEKLFF

size: .
J: TRBJ1-4
D: TRBD1
V: TRBV6-1
DNA: TGTGCCAGCAGTTTGTACAGGGGGGCCGGTGAAAAACTGTTTTTT
CDR3: CASSLYRGAGEKLFF

size: .
J: TRBJ1-1
D: .
V: TRBV9
DNA: TGTGCCAGCAGTCTAGGCAGGGACACTGAAGCTTTCTTT
CDR3: CASSLGRDTEAFF

size: .
J: TRBJ1-5
D: TRBD1
V: TRBV7-8
DNA: TGTGCCAGCAGCCAAACCGGACAGGGGGTTAGTCAGCCCCAGCATTTT
CDR3: CASSQTGQGVSQPQHF

size: .
J: TRBJ1-2
D: TRBD1
V: TRBV4-2
DNA: TGTGCCAGCAGCCAAGATTCGTGGAGGGACAGGACCTTC
CDR3: CASSQDSWRDRTF